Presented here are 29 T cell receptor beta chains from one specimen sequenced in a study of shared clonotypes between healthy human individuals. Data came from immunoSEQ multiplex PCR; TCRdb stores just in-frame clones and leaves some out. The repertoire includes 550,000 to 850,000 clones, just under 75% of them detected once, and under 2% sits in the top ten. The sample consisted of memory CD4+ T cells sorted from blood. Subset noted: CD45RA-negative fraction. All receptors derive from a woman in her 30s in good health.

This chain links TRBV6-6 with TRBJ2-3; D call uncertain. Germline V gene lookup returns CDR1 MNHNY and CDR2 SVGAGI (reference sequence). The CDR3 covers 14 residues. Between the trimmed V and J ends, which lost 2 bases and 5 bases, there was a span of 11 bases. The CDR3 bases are TGTGCCAGCAGTTACCTAGAAGAGGTAGATACGCAGTATTTT. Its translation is CASSYLEEVDTQYF.

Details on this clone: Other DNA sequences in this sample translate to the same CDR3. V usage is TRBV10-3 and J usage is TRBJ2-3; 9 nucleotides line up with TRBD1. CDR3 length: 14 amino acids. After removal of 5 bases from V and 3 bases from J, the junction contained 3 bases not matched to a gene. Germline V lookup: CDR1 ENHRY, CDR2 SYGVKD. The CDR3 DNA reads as TGTGCCATCAGTCCCGGGACAGGGACAGATACGCAGTATTTT. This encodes CAISPGTGTDTQYF.

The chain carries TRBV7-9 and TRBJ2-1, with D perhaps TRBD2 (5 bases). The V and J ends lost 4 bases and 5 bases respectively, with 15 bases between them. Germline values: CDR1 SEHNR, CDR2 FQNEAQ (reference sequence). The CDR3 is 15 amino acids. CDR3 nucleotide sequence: TGTGCCAGCAGCTCCTCTAGATACGGGGACAATGAGCAGTTCTTC. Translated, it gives CASSSSRYGDNEQFF.

In nucleotides, the CDR3 is TGTGCCAGCAGCACCATCGATACCTACGAGCAGTACTTC. Translation gives CASSTIDTYEQYF. The chain uses TRBV27 and TRBJ2-7; D is unresolved. V shed 6 bases and J shed 2 bases, with 11 bases lying between them. CDR1 is MNHEY, CDR2 SMNVEV, per germline (reference sequence). The CDR3 covers 13 residues.

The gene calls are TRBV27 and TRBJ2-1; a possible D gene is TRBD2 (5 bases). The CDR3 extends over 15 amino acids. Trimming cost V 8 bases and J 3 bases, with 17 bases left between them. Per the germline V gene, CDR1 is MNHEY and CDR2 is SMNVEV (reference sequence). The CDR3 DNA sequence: TGTGCCAGCCGGGTCGCGCGAGGGAGCTACAATGAGCAGTTCTTC. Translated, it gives CASRVARGSYNEQFF.

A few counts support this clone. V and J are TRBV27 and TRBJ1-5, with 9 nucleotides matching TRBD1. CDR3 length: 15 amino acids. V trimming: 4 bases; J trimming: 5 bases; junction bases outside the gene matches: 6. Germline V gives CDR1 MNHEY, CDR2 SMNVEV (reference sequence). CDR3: CASSSGTGKYQPQHF. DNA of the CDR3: TGTGCCAGCAGTTCTGGGACAGGGAAGTATCAGCCCCAGCATTTT.

The DNA of the CDR3 is TGCAGCGTTGATTCATACACAGATACGCAGTATTTT. Protein sequence: CSVDSYTDTQYF. This sequence joins TRBV29-1 and TRBJ2-3; D unresolved. CDR3 length equals 12 residues. Germline assignment: CDR1 SQVTM and CDR2 ANQGSEA. V was cut by 3 bases and J by 2 bases, with 6 bases left in between.

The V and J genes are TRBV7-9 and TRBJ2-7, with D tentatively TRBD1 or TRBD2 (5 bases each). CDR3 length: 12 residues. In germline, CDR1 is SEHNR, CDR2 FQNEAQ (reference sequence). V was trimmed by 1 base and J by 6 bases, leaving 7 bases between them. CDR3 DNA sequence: TGTGCCAGCAGCTTAGTCGGGGCCGAGCAGTACTTC. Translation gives CASSLVGAEQYF.

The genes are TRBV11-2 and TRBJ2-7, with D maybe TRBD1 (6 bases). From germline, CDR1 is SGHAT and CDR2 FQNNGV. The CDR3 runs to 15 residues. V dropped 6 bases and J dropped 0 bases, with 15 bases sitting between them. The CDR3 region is CASSSRRDTSYEQYF. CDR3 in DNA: TGTGCCAGCAGTTCGCGACGGGACACCTCCTACGAGCAGTACTTC.

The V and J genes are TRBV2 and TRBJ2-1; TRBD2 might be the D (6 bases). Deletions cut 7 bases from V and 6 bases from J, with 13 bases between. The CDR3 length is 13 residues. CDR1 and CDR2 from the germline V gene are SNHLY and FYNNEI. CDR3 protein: CASMGGRGNEQFF. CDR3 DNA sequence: TGTGCCAGCATGGGGGGAAGGGGCAATGAGCAGTTCTTC.

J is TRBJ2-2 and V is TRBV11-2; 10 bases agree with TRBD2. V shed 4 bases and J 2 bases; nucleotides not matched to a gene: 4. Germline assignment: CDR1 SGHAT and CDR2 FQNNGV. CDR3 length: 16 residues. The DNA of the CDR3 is TGTGCCAGCAGCTCCTTAGCGGGAGGTAACACCGGGGAGCTGTTTTTT. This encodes CASSSLAGGNTGELFF.

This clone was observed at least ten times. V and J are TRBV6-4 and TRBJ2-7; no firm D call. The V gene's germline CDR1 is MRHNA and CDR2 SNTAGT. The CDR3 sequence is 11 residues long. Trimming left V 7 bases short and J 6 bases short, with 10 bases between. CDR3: CASTKPGEQYF. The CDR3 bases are TGTGCCAGCACCAAACCGGGCGAGCAGTACTTC.

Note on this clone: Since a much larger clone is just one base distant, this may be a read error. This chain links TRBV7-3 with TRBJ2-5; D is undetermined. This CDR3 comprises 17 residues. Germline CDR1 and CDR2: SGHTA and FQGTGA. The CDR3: CANSPPTRVEYQETQYF. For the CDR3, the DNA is TGTGCCAACAGCCCCCCCACACGGGTAGAGTACCAAGAGACCCAGTACTTC.

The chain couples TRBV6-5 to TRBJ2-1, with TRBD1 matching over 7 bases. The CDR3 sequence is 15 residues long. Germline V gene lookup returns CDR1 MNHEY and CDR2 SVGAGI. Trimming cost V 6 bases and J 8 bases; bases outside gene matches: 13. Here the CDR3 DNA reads TGTGCCAGCAGCCGGGGACAGCCTATCATGCATGAGCAGTTCTTC. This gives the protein CASSRGQPIMHEQFF.

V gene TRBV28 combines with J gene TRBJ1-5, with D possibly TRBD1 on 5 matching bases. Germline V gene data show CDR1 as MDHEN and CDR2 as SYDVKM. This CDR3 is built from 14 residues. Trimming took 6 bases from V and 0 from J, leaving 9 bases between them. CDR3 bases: TGTGCCAGCAGCGACAGAGTTAGCAATCAGCCCCAGCATTTT. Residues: CASSDRVSNQPQHF.

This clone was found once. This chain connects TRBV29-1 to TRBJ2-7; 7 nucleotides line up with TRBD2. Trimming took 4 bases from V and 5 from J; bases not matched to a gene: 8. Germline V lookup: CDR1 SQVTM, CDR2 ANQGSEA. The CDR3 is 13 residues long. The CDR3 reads CSVGMGGVHEQYF. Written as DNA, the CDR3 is TGCAGCGTTGGAATGGGGGGGGTCCACGAGCAGTACTTC.

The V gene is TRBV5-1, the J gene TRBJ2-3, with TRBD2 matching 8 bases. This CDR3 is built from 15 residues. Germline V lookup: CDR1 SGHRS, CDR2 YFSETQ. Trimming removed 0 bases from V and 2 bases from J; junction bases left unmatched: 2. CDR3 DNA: TGCGCCAGCAGCTTGGCGGGACTAGACACAGATACGCAGTATTTT. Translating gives CASSLAGLDTDTQYF.

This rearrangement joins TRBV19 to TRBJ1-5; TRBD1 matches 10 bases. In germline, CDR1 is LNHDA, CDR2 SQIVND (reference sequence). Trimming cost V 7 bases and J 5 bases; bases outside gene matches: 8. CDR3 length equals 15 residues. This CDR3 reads CASKKTGTGDQPQHF. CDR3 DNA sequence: TGTGCCAGTAAGAAAACCGGGACAGGGGATCAGCCCCAGCATTTT.

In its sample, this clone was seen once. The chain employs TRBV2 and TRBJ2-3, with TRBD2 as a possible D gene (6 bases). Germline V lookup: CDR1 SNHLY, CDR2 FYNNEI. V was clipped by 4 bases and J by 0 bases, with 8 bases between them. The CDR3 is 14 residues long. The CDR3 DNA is TGTGCCAGCAGTGCTGGGACTAGCACAGATACGCAGTATTTT. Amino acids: CASSAGTSTDTQYF. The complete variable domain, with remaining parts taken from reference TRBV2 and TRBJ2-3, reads EPEVTQTPSHQVTQMGQEVILRCVPISNHLYFYWYRQILGQKVEFLVSFYNNEISEKSEIFDDQFSVERPDGSNFTLKIRSTKLEDSAMYFCASSAGTSTDTQYFGPGTRLTVL.

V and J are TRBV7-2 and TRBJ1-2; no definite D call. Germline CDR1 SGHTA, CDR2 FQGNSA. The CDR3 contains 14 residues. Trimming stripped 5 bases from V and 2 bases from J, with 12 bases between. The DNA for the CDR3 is TGTGCCAGCAGCACTATGACACCAAACTATGGCTACACCTTC. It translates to CASSTMTPNYGYTF.

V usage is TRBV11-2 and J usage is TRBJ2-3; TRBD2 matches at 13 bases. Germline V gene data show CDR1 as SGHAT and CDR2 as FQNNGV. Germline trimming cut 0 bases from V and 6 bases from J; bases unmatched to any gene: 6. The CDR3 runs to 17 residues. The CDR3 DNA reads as TGTGCCAGCAGCTTAGAACTAGCGGGAGGGATCAGGGATACGCAGTATTTT. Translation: CASSLELAGGIRDTQYF.

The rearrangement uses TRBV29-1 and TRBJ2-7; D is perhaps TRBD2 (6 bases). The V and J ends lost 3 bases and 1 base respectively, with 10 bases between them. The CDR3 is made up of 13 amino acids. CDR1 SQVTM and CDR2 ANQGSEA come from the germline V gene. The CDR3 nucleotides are TGCAGCGTTGACAGCGGGCAATCCTACGAGCAGTACTTC. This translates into CSVDSGQSYEQYF.

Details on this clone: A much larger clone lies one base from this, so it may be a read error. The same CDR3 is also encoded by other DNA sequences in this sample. CDR3 amino acids: CASSAVYEQYF. The CDR3 DNA reads TGTGCCAGCAGTGCAGTCTACGAGCAGTACTTC. The chain carries TRBV2 and TRBJ2-7; D gene ambiguous. This CDR3 is built from 11 residues. V was trimmed by 4 bases and J by 3 bases, leaving 4 bases between them. Germline V gives CDR1 SNHLY, CDR2 FYNNEI.

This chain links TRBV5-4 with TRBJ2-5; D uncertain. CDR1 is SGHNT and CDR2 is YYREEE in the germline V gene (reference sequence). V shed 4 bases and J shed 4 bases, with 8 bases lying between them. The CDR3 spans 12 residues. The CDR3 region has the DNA TGTGCCAGCAGCCGAGTGGGAGAGACCCAGTACTTC. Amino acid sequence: CASSRVGETQYF.

The DNA for the CDR3 is TGTGCCAGCAGTGAGGGTGGTAGGCGCGGTCAGCCCCAGCATTTT. Its protein is CASSEGGRRGQPQHF. The gene calls are TRBV6-4 and TRBJ1-5, with D uncertain. V dropped 3 bases and J dropped 6 bases, with 15 bases sitting between them. Germline V gives CDR1 MRHNA, CDR2 SNTAGT. The CDR3 is 15 amino acids.

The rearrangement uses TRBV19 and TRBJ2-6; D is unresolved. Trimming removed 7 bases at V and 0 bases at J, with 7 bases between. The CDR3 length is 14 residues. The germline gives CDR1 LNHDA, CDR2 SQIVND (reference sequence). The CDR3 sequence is CASTPYSGANVLTF. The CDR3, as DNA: TGTGCCAGTACTCCGTACTCTGGGGCCAACGTCCTGACTTTC.

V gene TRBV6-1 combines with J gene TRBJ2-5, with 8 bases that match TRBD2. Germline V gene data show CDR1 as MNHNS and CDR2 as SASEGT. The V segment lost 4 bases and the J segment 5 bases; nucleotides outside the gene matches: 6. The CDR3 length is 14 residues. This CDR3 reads CASSGQREFETQYF. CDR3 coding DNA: TGTGCCAGCAGTGGCCAGCGGGAGTTTGAGACCCAGTACTTC.

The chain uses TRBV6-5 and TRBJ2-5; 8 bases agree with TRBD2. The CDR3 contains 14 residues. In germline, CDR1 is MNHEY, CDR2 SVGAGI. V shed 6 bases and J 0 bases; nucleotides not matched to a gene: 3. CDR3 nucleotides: TGTGCCAGCAGGAACGGGGGGGACCAAGAGACCCAGTACTTC. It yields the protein CASRNGGDQETQYF.

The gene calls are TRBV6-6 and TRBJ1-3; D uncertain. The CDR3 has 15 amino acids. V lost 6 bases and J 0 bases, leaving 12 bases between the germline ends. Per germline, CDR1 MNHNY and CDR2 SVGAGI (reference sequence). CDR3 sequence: CASSPPDSSGNTIYF. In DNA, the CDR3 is TGTGCCAGCAGCCCCCCCGATAGCTCTGGAAACACCATATATTTT.